Sequencing of this T cell receptor beta chain was carried out in a study of follicular helper T cells after annual influenza vaccination. This clone was recorded only once. Time point indicated: 2014-2015 season, pre-vaccination. Non-naive CD4+CXCR5+PD-1+ cTfh were sorted into ICOS+CD38+ and ICOS-CD38- fractions. Clones were read by immunoSEQ multiplex PCR, and TCRdb kept only the in-frame ones, dropping some. The sample lists around 25,000 clones; approximately 78% were seen once. The CDR3 sequence is 16 residues long. The V gene's germline CDR1 is MNHEY and CDR2 SVGAGI. After removal of 4 bases from V and 2 bases from J, the junction contained 9 bases not matched to a gene.

This rearrangement joins TRBV6-5 to TRBJ2-5; 8 nucleotides align to TRBD2. The sequences come from CXCR5+ CD38- circulating T follicular helper cells from blood, collected on the day of influenza vaccination. Subset: circulating Tfh, non-naive CD4+CXCR5+PD-1+ (ICOS+CD38+ or ICOS-CD38-). The sequence came from an adult who received the influenza vaccine. CDR3 nucleotides: TGTGCCAGCAGTTTCCCGATAGCGGGAACTCAAGAGACCCAGTACTTC. It encodes CASSFPIAGTQETQYF.